These 9 T cell receptor beta chains came from one sample sequenced in a study of blood T cell repertoires in COVID-19. Repertoires were generated with immunoSEQ multiplex PCR, while TCRdb's copy carries only in-frame clones and drops some. The data hold about 240,000 clones, with around 87% observed a single time. The material sequenced was peripheral blood. The receptors stem from a man in his fifties or sixties who had recovered from COVID-19.

The chain is built from TRBV3-1 (or the pseudogene TRBV3-2) and TRBJ2-7; D is uncertain. Trimming pared 2 bases from V and 6 bases from J, leaving 8 bases between. The V gene's germline CDR1 is LGHDT and CDR2 YNNKEL (reference sequence). There are 12 residues in the CDR3. CDR3 DNA sequence: TGTGCCAGCAGCCAATACGGTGGCGAGCAGTACTTC. Translation gives CASSQYGGEQYF.

The table lists this clone with a few counts. The chain employs TRBV15 and TRBJ1-5; 7 bases are a match to TRBD1. V gave up 3 bases and J gave up 6 bases; unmatched junction bases: 5. CDR1 is LNHNV and CDR2 is YYDKDF in the germline V gene (reference sequence). This CDR3 is built from 14 residues. This CDR3 reads CATSRTGSGQPQHF. The DNA for the CDR3 is TGTGCCACCAGCAGGACAGGGAGCGGTCAGCCCCAGCATTTT. Drawing the rest from reference TRBV15 and TRBJ1-5, the complete variable domain is DAMVIQNPRYQVTQFGKPVTLSCSQTLNHNVMYWYQQKSSQAPKLLFHYYDKDFNNEADTPDNFQSRRPNTSFCFLDIRSPGLGDTAMYLCATSRTGSGQPQHFGDGTRLSIL.

The chain has TRBV5-4 and TRBJ2-6; a possible D gene is TRBD2 (5 bases). Germline V gene data show CDR1 as SGHNT and CDR2 as YYREEE (reference sequence). Trimming took 0 bases from V and 4 from J, leaving 11 bases between them. The CDR3 consists of 16 residues. The DNA of the CDR3 is TGTGCCAGCAGCTTGGCCTACGGGGAGGGGGCCAACGTCCTGACTTTC. Protein: CASSLAYGEGANVLTF. The whole variable domain, filled in from reference TRBV5-4 and TRBJ2-6, reads ETGVTQSPTHLIKTRGQQVTLRCSSQSGHNTVSWYQQALGQGPQFIFQYYREEENGRGNFPPRFSGLQFPNYSSELNVNALELDDSALYLCASSLAYGEGANVLTFGAGSRLTVL.

The chain recombines TRBV5-1 with TRBJ2-4; 13 bases agree with TRBD2. This CDR3 has 18 residues. Germline trimming cut 4 bases from V and 1 base from J; bases unmatched to any gene: 8. Germline values: CDR1 SGHRS, CDR2 YFSETQ. CDR3 sequence reads: CASSPETSGGWAKNIQYF. CDR3 coding DNA: TGCGCCAGCAGCCCGGAGACTAGCGGGGGGTGGGCCAAAAACATTCAGTACTTC.

The J gene is TRBJ1-6, the V gene TRBV5-1; TRBD1 is a possible D gene (5 bases). The ends were cut back, 5 bases at V and 10 bases at J, with 22 bases in the middle. The CDR3 sequence is 16 residues long. The germline V gene encodes CDR1 SGHRS and CDR2 YFSETQ. The CDR3 coding sequence is TGCGCCAGCAGAGACGGCCTTTCCGGGGGGTACTCACCCCTCCACTTT. This translates into CASRDGLSGGYSPLHF.

The chain couples TRBV6-5 to TRBJ1-5, with D tentatively TRBD1 (5 bases). The germline V and J ends were trimmed by 5 bases and 11 bases, with 16 bases remaining between them. This CDR3 spans 13 amino acids. Germline CDR1 and CDR2: MNHEY and SVGAGI. CDR3 sequence (DNA): TGTGCCAGCAGTCGCGCAGGGAGGGTGACCCAGCATTTT. Translated: CASSRAGRVTQHF.

The V gene is TRBV19, the J gene TRBJ2-7; 8 nucleotides match TRBD2. With V trimmed by 8 bases and J by 2 bases, 17 bases remained unmatched. This CDR3 region has 17 residues. Per germline, CDR1 LNHDA and CDR2 SQIVND (reference sequence). The CDR3 sequence is CASRKTIGGVGAYEQYF. The CDR3 DNA reads TGTGCCAGTCGCAAAACCATCGGGGGGGTTGGCGCCTACGAGCAGTACTTC. The full variable domain, in which reference TRBV19 and TRBJ2-7 provide the parts outside the CDR3, is DGGITQSPKYLFRKEGQNVTLSCEQNLNHDAMYWYRQDPGQGLRLIYYSQIVNDFQKGDIAEGYSVSREKKESFPLTVTSAQKNPTAFYLCASRKTIGGVGAYEQYFGPGTRLTVT.

This sequence joins TRBV5-1 and TRBJ1-5, with D uncertain. The CDR3 extends over 15 amino acids. Germline CDR1 SGHRS, CDR2 YFSETQ. V lost 4 bases and J lost 0, with 11 bases in between. This CDR3 is CASSREGDSNQPQHF. The CDR3 DNA reads as TGCGCCAGCAGCCGAGAGGGAGATAGCAATCAGCCCCAGCATTTT.

The chain has TRBV3-1 (or the pseudogene TRBV3-2) and TRBJ2-1, with D tentatively TRBD2 (7 bases). Trimming took off 8 bases at V and 4 bases at J, with 18 bases between the two ends. Germline CDR1 is LGHDT and CDR2 is YNNKEL (reference sequence). The length of the CDR3 is 15 residues. CDR3 DNA: TGTGCCAGCCGGGGGTCGGGGGGCGCATACAATGAGCAGTTCTTC. Protein sequence: CASRGSGGAYNEQFF.